The 17 T cell receptor beta chains presented below share a single source sample, sequenced in a study of T cells in Graves' hyperthyroidism and ophthalmopathy. The CDR3 regions of TCR beta were amplified from RNA transcripts. HTBI primers were employed in a first-round RT-PCR of the TCR CDR3. Via MiXCR, TCRdb re-called the multiplex PCR reads, giving one row per CDR3 protein. Among over 450,000 distinct CDR3 sequences listed, approximately 14% were seen once. Sequenced: blood. Receptor source: a woman younger than 30 with Graves' hyperthyroidism.

Ten or more counts support this clonotype. The rearrangement links TRBV27 to TRBJ2-3; D is perhaps TRBD1 (5 bases). Germline V CDR1 and CDR2: MNHEY, SMNVEV (reference sequence). With 10 bases removed from V and 0 bases from J, the gap between germline ends came to 23 bases. The length of the CDR3 is 17 residues. The CDR3 region has the DNA TGTGCCACCTGGGGCTTACAGGCTTCGACTAGCACAGATACGCAGTATTTT. This sequence encodes CATWGLQASTSTDTQYF.

This clonotype was seen repeatedly, ten times or more. The chain combines TRBV11-2 with TRBJ1-2, with D perhaps TRBD1 (5 bases). CDR3 size: 15 residues. V was cut by 0 bases and J by 3 bases, with 11 bases left in between. Germline V gene sequence: CDR1 SGHAT, CDR2 FQNNGV. For the CDR3, the DNA is TGTGCCAGCAGCTTAGAAATTGGGACGGACTATGGCTACACCTTC. This codes for CASSLEIGTDYGYTF. Full variable domain (missing parts from reference TRBV11-2 and TRBJ1-2): EAGVAQSPRYKIIEKRQSVAFWCNPISGHATLYWYQQILGQGPKLLIQFQNNGVVDDSQLPKDRFSAERLKGVDSTLKIQPAKLEDSAVYLCASSLEIGTDYGYTFGSGTRLTVV.

J is TRBJ2-2 and V is TRBV14, with D tentatively TRBD2 (6 bases). The CDR3 is 15 amino acids. The V gene lost 1 base and the J gene lost 3 bases, with 9 bases spanning the gap. Germline-derived CDR1 and CDR2 are SGHDN and FVKESK. CDR3: CASSQVAGYTGELFF. The CDR3 bases are TGTGCCAGCAGCCAAGTCGCGGGATACACCGGGGAGCTGTTTTTT.

The chain links TRBV24-1 to TRBJ2-3, with TRBD1 identical over 8 bases. There are 14 residues in the CDR3. V lost 9 bases to trimming and J lost 0 bases; unmatched junction nucleotides: 4. Germline assignment: CDR1 KGHDR and CDR2 SFDVKD. The CDR3 spells CATSGQASTDTQYF. The CDR3 DNA sequence: TGTGCCACCTCGGGACAGGCTAGCACAGATACGCAGTATTTT.

This clonotype was observed a few times. V usage is TRBV18 and J usage is TRBJ2-7; 10 bases are a match to TRBD2. This CDR3 comprises 15 residues. V gave up 3 bases and J gave up 7 bases; unmatched junction bases: 9. Germline V gene data show CDR1 as KGHSH and CDR2 as LQKENI. CDR3 nucleotides: TGTGCCAGCTCACCGTGGACTAGCGGTCTTTGGGAGCAGTACTTC. It specifies CASSPWTSGLWEQYF.

This clonotype was seen repeatedly, ten times or more. This rearrangement joins TRBV12-3 or TRBV12-4 to TRBJ2-5; D not certain. Trimming took off 5 bases at V and 0 bases at J, with 4 bases between the two ends. CDR3 length equals 12 residues. This CDR3 is CASSNNQETQYF. Written as DNA, the CDR3 is TGTGCCAGCAGTAACAACCAAGAGACCCAGTACTTC.

In its sample, this clonotype was seen many times. V and J are TRBV2 and TRBJ2-1, with 10 bases fitting TRBD2. The J segment lost 10 bases and the V segment lost 5 bases, leaving 14 bases of the junction unmatched. Per the germline V gene, CDR1 is SNHLY and CDR2 is FYNNEI. CDR3 length equals 16 residues. CDR3 loop: CASSLPFTSGIGEQFF. CDR3 DNA sequence: TGTGCCAGCAGTCTCCCCTTCACTAGCGGGATCGGGGAGCAGTTCTTC.

This clonotype came up many times. This chain connects TRBV6-1 to TRBJ2-1; D is perhaps TRBD2 (6 bases). This CDR3 is 15 amino acids long. Germline V gene data show CDR1 as MNHNS and CDR2 as SASEGT. The germline V and J ends were trimmed by 1 base and 0 bases, with 7 bases remaining between them. The CDR3 region has the DNA TGTGCCAGCAGTGAAGGGACTACCTCCTACAATGAGCAGTTCTTC. Translation gives CASSEGTTSYNEQFF.

This clonotype was detected only a few times. The chain carries TRBV9 and TRBJ2-4; possibly TRBD1 or TRBD2 for D (5 bases each). CDR1 SGDLS and CDR2 YYNGEE come from the germline V gene. The ends were cut back, 4 bases at V and 6 bases at J, with 17 bases in the middle. The CDR3 has 15 amino acids. DNA for the CDR3: TGTGCCAGCAGCCCAGCAGGGAACAGCGGAAACATTCAGTACTTC. Translating it yields CASSPAGNSGNIQYF.

This clonotype was detected a few times. V and J are TRBV4-1 and TRBJ2-7; 14 bases line up with TRBD2. V lost 1 base to trimming and J lost 5 bases; unmatched junction nucleotides: 13. The CDR3 has 19 amino acids. Germline V CDR1 and CDR2: MGHRA, YSYEKL. The CDR3 sequence: CASSQVSPGLAGARHEQYF. The CDR3 DNA reads as TGCGCCAGCAGCCAAGTATCCCCGGGACTAGCGGGAGCCCGCCACGAGCAGTACTTC.

There are many counts of this clonotype. The chain is built from TRBV6-1 and TRBJ1-1; 7 bases fit TRBD1. Germline V gene sequence: CDR1 MNHNS, CDR2 SASEGT. V shed 4 bases and J 4 bases; nucleotides not matched to a gene: 3. The CDR3 consists of 13 residues. CDR3 sequence reads: CASSGSGGTEAFF. The CDR3 DNA is TGTGCCAGCAGTGGATCAGGGGGCACTGAAGCTTTCTTT.

In this sample, this clonotype turned up many times. This rearrangement joins TRBV20-1 to TRBJ2-7; 10 bases fit TRBD1. The CDR3 has 13 amino acids. Losses at the gene ends were 3 bases for V and 4 bases for J; bases not matched to a gene: 3. Germline CDR1 reads DFQATT; CDR2 reads SNEGSKA (reference sequence). CDR3 amino acids: CSASTGQGYEQYF. The DNA for the CDR3 is TGCAGTGCTAGTACGGGACAGGGGTACGAGCAGTACTTC.

This clonotype was counted ten times or more. This chain connects TRBV19 to TRBJ1-1; D not certain. The CDR3 sequence is 14 residues long. Per germline, CDR1 LNHDA and CDR2 SQIVND (reference sequence). The ends were cut back, 3 bases at V and 1 base at J, with 9 bases in the middle. The CDR3 loop is CASSINPGNTEAFF. In nucleotides, the CDR3 is TGTGCCAGTAGTATTAACCCGGGGAACACTGAAGCTTTCTTT.

The sample holds a few counts of this clonotype. One end of the junction varies from germline; a read error may be responsible. CDR3 amino acids: CASSLDMGTEAFF. In nucleotides, the CDR3 is TGTGCTAGCAGCTTAGACATGGGGACTGAAGCTTTCTTT. The V and J genes are TRBV7-7 and TRBJ1-1; D ambiguous. Germline values: CDR1 SSHAT, CDR2 FNYEAQ (reference sequence). The CDR3 has 13 residues.

In its sample, this clonotype was seen a few times. V is TRBV7-9 and J is TRBJ2-2; the D is unclear. V lost 7 bases and J lost 2, with 8 bases in between. Germline-derived CDR1 and CDR2 are SEHNR and FQNEAQ (reference sequence). This CDR3 region has 13 residues. This chain's CDR3 is CASKSRNTGELFF. CDR3 bases: TGTGCCAGCAAATCCAGAAACACCGGGGAGCTGTTTTTT.

Concerning this clonotype itself: This may stem from a read error, because a much larger clone lies one nucleotide away. This chain uses TRBV7-8 with TRBJ2-7; D is possibly TRBD1 (5 bases). This CDR3 contains 13 residues. V dropped 5 bases and J dropped 6 bases, with 14 bases sitting between them. CDR1 SGHVS and CDR2 FQNEAQ come from the germline V gene. CDR3 coding DNA: TGTGCCAGCAGCCCCCGACAGTCAGGCGAGCAGTACTTC. Translated: CASSPRQSGEQYF.

The sample holds many counts of this clonotype. J is TRBJ2-7 and V is TRBV5-6; D not resolved. The CDR3 spans 14 residues. Germline lookup yields CDR1 SGHDT and CDR2 YYEEEE. The V and J ends lost 4 bases and 0 bases respectively, with 11 bases between them. The CDR3 sequence: CASSVPASSYEQYF. The CDR3 coding sequence is TGTGCCAGCAGCGTACCAGCGAGCTCCTACGAGCAGTACTTC.